Listed here are 4 T cell receptor beta chains from one sample, sequenced in a study of blood T cell repertoires in COVID-19 (dated by TCRdb to about 2020). Receptor libraries were prepared by the immunoSEQ multiplex PCR assay. TCRdb stores this immuneACCESS table with in-frame sequences only. Part of the clones is absent; in the studies checked, under half of the shortfall reflects unresolved V genes, and no reason is known for the rest. The sample includes about 130,000 clones, with over 75% observed a single time. The ten largest clones represent around 9.8% of the sample. The specimen sequenced was peripheral blood. These receptors were obtained from a man aged 40-55 years with active or convalescent COVID-19.

The genes are TRBV11-2 and TRBJ1-1; weak D call: TRBD1 (5 bases). Trimming removed 3 bases from V and 1 base from J, with 12 bases in between. Germline V gene lookup returns CDR1 SGHAT and CDR2 FQNNGV. The CDR3 runs to 15 residues. The DNA for the CDR3 is TGTGCCAGCAGCTTCTACAGGACGGGGAACACTGAAGCTTTCTTT. The encoded protein is CASSFYRTGNTEAFF. Full variable domain (outside the CDR3, taken from reference TRBV11-2 and TRBJ1-1): EAGVAQSPRYKIIEKRQSVAFWCNPISGHATLYWYQQILGQGPKLLIQFQNNGVVDDSQLPKDRFSAERLKGVDSTLKIQPAKLEDSAVYLCASSFYRTGNTEAFFGQGTRLTVV.

V is TRBV10-3 and J is TRBJ2-3, with 7 bases that match TRBD2. The germline CDR1 and CDR2 sequences are ENHRY and SYGVKD. The V and J ends lost 8 bases and 4 bases, in that order; junction bases with no gene match: 3. This CDR3 region has 12 residues. The CDR3 loop is CAIGLEPDTQYF. The CDR3 region has the DNA TGTGCCATCGGACTAGAACCAGATACGCAGTATTTT.

The chain links TRBV19 to TRBJ2-1; 10 nucleotides line up with TRBD1. The CDR3 is made up of 15 amino acids. Germline lookup yields CDR1 LNHDA and CDR2 SQIVND (reference sequence). V was pared by 6 bases and J by 4 bases, with 6 bases of the junction left unmatched. The CDR3 here is CASRDPGQGYNEQFF. In nucleotides, the CDR3 is TGTGCCAGTAGGGACCCGGGACAGGGGTACAATGAGCAGTTCTTC.

The chain recombines TRBV7-9 with TRBJ1-6, with 8 bases lining up with TRBD1. CDR1 and CDR2 from the germline V gene are SEHNR and FQNEAQ (reference sequence). The CDR3 extends over 14 amino acids. Trimming at V came to 3 bases and at J to 5 bases, leaving 0 bases not matched to a gene. CDR3 region: CASSLTGDNSPLHF. The CDR3 coding sequence is TGTGCCAGCAGCTTGACAGGGGATAATTCACCCCTCCACTTT.